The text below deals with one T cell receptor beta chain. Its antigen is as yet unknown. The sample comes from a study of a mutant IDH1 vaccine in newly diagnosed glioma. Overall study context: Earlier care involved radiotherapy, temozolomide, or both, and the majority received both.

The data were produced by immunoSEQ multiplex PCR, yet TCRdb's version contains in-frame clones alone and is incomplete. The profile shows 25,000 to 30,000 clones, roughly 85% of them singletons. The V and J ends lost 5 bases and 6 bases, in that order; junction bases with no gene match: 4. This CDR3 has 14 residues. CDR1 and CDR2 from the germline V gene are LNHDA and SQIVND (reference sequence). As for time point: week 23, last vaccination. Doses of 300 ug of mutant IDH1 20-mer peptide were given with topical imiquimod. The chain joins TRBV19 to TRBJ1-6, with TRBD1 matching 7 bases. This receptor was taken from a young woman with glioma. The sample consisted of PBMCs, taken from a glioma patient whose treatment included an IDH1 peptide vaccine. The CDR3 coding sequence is TGTGCCAGTAGTCAGGACAGGAGTAATTCACCCCTCCACTTT. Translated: CASSQDRSNSPLHF.